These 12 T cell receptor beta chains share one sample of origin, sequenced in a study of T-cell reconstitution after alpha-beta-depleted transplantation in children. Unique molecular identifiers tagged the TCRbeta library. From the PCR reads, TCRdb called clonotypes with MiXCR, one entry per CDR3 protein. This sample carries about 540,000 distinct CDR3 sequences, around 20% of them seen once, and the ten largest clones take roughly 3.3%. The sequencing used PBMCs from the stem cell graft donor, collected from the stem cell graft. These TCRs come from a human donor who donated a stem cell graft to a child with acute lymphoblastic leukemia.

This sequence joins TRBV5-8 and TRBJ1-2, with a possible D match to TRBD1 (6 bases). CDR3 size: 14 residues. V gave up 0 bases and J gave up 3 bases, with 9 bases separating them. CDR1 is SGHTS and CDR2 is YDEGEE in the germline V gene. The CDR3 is CASSLDRAYYGYTF. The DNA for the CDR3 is TGTGCCAGCAGCTTGGACAGGGCCTACTATGGCTACACCTTC.

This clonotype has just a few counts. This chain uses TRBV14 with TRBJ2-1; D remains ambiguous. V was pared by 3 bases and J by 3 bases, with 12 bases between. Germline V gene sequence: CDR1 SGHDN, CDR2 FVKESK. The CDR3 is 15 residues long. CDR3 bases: TGTGCCAGCAGCCAGGAGAGCTATTTCTACAATGAGCAGTTCTTC. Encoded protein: CASSQESYFYNEQFF.

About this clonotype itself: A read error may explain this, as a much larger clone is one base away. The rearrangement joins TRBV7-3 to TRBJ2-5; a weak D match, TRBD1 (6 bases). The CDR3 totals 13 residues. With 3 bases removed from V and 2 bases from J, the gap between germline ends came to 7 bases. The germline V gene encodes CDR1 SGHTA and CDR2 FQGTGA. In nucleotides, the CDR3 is TGTGCCAGCAGCTTCGGACAGCAAGAGACCCAGTACTTC. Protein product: CASSFGQQETQYF.

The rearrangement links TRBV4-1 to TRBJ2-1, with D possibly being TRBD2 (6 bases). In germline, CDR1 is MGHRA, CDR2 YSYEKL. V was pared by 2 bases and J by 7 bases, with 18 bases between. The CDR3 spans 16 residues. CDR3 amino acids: CASSQSRGTMSNEQFF. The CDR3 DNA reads TGCGCCAGCAGCCAATCTCGCGGGACGATGTCGAATGAGCAGTTCTTC.

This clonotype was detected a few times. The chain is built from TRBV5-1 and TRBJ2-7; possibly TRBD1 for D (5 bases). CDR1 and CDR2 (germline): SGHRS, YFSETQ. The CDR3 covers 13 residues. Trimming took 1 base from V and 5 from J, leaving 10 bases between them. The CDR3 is CASSLSRVNEQYF. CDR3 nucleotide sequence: TGCGCCAGCAGCTTGTCCAGGGTCAACGAGCAGTACTTC.

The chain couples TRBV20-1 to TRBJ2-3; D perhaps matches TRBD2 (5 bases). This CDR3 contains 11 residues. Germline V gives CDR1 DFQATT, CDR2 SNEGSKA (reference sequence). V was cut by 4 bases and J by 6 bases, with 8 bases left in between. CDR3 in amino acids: CSATSRDTQYF. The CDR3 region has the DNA TGCAGTGCTACTAGCCGGGATACGCAGTATTTT.

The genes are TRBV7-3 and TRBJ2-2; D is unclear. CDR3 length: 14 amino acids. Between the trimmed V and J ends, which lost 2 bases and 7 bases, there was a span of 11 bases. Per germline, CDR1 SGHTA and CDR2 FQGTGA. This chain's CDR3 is CASSLLGGFGELFF. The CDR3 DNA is TGTGCCAGCAGCTTATTAGGCGGATTCGGGGAGCTGTTTTTT.

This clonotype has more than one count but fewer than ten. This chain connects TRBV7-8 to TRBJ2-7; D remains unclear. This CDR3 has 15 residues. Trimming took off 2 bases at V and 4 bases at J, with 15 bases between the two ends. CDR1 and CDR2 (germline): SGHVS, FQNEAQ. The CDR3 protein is CASSLQTAGAYEQYF. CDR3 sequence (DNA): TGTGCCAGCAGCTTACAAACCGCAGGCGCATACGAGCAGTACTTC.

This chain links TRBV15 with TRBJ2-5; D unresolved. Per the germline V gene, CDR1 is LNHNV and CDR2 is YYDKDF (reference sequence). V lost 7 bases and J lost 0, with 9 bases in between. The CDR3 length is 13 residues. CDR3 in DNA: TGTGCCACCACGACGTCCGACCAAGAGACCCAGTACTTC. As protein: CATTTSDQETQYF.

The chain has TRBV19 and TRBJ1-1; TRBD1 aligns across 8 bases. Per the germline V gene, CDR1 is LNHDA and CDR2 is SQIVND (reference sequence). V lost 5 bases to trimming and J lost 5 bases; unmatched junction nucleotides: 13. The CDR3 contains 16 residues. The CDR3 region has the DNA TGTGCCAGTAGTCCGAGCCCTCGGACAGGGAGGACTGAAGCTTTCTTT. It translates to CASSPSPRTGRTEAFF.

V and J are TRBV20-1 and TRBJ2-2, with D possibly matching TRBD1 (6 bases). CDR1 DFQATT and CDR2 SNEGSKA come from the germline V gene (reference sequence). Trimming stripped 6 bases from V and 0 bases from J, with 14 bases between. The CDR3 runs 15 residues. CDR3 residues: CSASYRATNTGELFF. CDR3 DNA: TGCAGTGCCTCTTACAGGGCTACGAACACCGGGGAGCTGTTTTTT.

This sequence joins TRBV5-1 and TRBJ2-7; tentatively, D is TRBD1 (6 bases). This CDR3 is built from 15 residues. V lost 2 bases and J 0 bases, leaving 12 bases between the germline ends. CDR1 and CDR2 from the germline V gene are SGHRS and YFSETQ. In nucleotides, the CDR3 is TGCGCCAGCAGCTTCATCACAGGGAGCTCCTACGAGCAGTACTTC. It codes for CASSFITGSSYEQYF.